This TCR beta chain was recorded in a study of T cells in tuberculosis. Measured with immunoSEQ multiplex PCR; TCRdb has only the in-frame clones, and not every one. The sample shows just under 45,000 clones, around 94% of them seen only once. Losses at the gene ends were 0 bases for V and 3 bases for J; bases not matched to a gene: 4. Looked up from germline, CDR1 is LGHNA and CDR2 is YSLEER. The CDR3 loop spans 15 amino acids. This sequence was found in a donor under 30 with latent tuberculosis or without tuberculosis infection. Some clones in this sample may be carry-over from other donors' samples. Material: PBMCs. The chain carries TRBV4-3 and TRBJ1-1; TRBD1 agrees at 7 bases. Here the CDR3 DNA reads TGCGCCAGCAGCCAAGATGGGCAGGGGGACACTGAAGCTTTCTTT. This encodes CASSQDGQGDTEAFF.